These T cell receptor beta chains were read from a single sample in a study of blood T cells in healthy people across ages. MiXCR was run by TCRdb on the 5' RACE reads, yielding one entry per CDR3 protein. This sample has fewer than 900,000 distinct CDR3 sequences, with around 36% found just once. Sequenced sample: blood. The source is a man aged 18-30 years in good health. Both conserved end residues are part of each CDR3. Each record gives: D gene, J gene, clone size, V gene, CDR3 protein, CDR3 DNA. The D gene is left open where the match is weak. Clone size is stated in some rows and not others, as once, few, many or a class when expanded.

TRBD1 TRBJ1-6 few TRBV27 CASSFEGPTGGSYNSPLHF TGTGCCAGCAGTTTCGAGGGCCCCACAGGGGGCTCCTATAATTCACCCCTCCACTTT
- TRBJ2-7 once TRBV9 CASSPGAAASSYEQYF TGTGCCAGCAGCCCAGGGGCGGCAGCCAGCTCCTACGAGCAGTACTTC
- TRBJ1-4 - TRBV7-9 CASSSSFKGANEKLFF TGTGCCAGCAGCTCCTCCTTCAAGGGCGCTAATGAAAAACTGTTTTTT
TRBD2 TRBJ2-7 many TRBV5-1 CASSAGTSVYEQYF TGCGCCAGCAGCGCCGGGACTAGCGTATACGAGCAGTACTTC
TRBD1 TRBJ2-1 few TRBV4-2 CASSYRTGTGGNEQFF TGTGCCAGCAGCTACCGCACCGGGACAGGGGGCAATGAGCAGTTCTTC
- TRBJ1-5 - TRBV20-1 CSASEEGNQPQHF TGCAGTGCGTCAGAGGAGGGGAATCAGCCCCAGCATTTT
- TRBJ1-1 - TRBV7-2 CASSLARTAWTEAFF TGTGCCAGCAGCTTAGCCCGGACAGCTTGGACTGAAGCTTTCTTT
- TRBJ1-2 - TRBV7-9 CASSLGRPGTPGTF TGTGCCAGCAGCTTAGGACGCCCCGGGACCCCGGGCACCTTC
- TRBJ1-5 many TRBV28 CASSSLEGRIQPQHF TGTGCCAGCAGTTCCCTGGAGGGGCGGATTCAGCCCCAGCATTTT
TRBD2 TRBJ2-7 - TRBV6-5 CASRGGSYNEQYF TGTGCCAGCCGGGGGGGCTCCTACAATGAGCAGTACTTC
- TRBJ2-3 - TRBV21-1 CASSKVLWEELDTQYF TGTGCCAGCAGCAAAGTTTTGTGGGAGGAGTTAGATACGCAGTATTTT
- TRBJ2-3 - TRBV18 CASSPPRGGTDTQYF TGTGCCAGCTCACCACCCCGAGGGGGCACAGATACGCAGTATTTT
TRBD1 TRBJ2-1 - TRBV29-1 CSVEDTGGYNEQFF TGCAGCGTTGAGGATACAGGGGGGTACAATGAGCAGTTCTTC
TRBD1 TRBJ1-2 - TRBV5-4 CASSPDRGSDYTF TGTGCCAGCAGCCCTGACAGGGGAAGTGACTACACCTTC
- TRBJ1-2 few TRBV5-1 CASSLADSLYGYTF TGCGCCAGCAGCTTGGCGGACAGTCTCTATGGCTACACCTTC
TRBD1 TRBJ1-1 few TRBV3-1 CASSQDSYRGTEAFF TGTGCCAGCAGCCAAGATTCGTACAGGGGAACTGAAGCTTTCTTT
TRBD1 TRBJ1-1 - TRBV12-3/TRBV12-4 CASRSRGEAFF TGTGCCAGCAGGTCCAGGGGGGAAGCTTTCTTT
TRBD1 TRBJ1-5 - TRBV2 CASSPDRPSNQPQHF TGTGCCAGCAGTCCGGACAGGCCTAGCAATCAGCCCCAGCATTTT
- TRBJ1-1 once TRBV18 CASSPPGREGGGTEAFF TGTGCCAGCTCACCACCAGGACGGGAGGGAGGGGGCACTGAAGCTTTCTTT
- TRBJ1-1 - TRBV6-2/TRBV6-3 CASSYSTRNTEAFF TGTGCCAGCAGTTACTCGACAAGGAACACTGAAGCTTTCTTT
- TRBJ1-6 few TRBV2 CASREGMVSPLHF TGTGCCAGCCGGGAGGGTATGGTGTCACCCCTCCACTTT
- TRBJ1-2 few TRBV15 CATRKETNYGYTF TGTGCCACCAGGAAGGAAACGAACTATGGCTACACCTTC
- TRBJ2-1 - TRBV6-2/TRBV6-3 CASSYTPYDEQFF TGTGCCAGCAGTTACACCCCCTACGATGAGCAGTTCTTC
- TRBJ1-5 - TRBV20-1 CSARETTEIGQPQHF TGCAGTGCTAGAGAGACGACGGAGATTGGGCAGCCCCAGCATTTT
- TRBJ2-5 - TRBV12-3/TRBV12-4 CASRRLGAQYF TGTGCCAGCAGACGCCTAGGGGCCCAGTACTTC
TRBD2 TRBJ2-1 - TRBV20-1 CSASPERGTSYEQFF TGCAGTGCTTCACCGGAGCGGGGGACCTCCTACGAGCAGTTCTTC
TRBD2 TRBJ2-7 - TRBV5-1 CASDTSGGLSYNEQYF TGCGCCAGCGACACTAGCGGGGGGCTCTCCTACAATGAGCAGTACTTC
- TRBJ1-1 few TRBV4-1 CASSQGDQLLRAFF TGCGCCAGCAGCCAAGGGGATCAGCTACTTAGGGCTTTCTTT
- TRBJ2-1 - TRBV15 CATRVQGTNEQFF TGTGCCACCAGGGTTCAGGGGACCAATGAGCAGTTCTTC
- TRBJ2-3 - TRBV6-6 CASSYDIRGSSSDTQYF TGTGCCAGCAGTTACGATATTAGGGGGTCAAGTTCAGATACGCAGTATTTT
- TRBJ2-1 - TRBV14 CASSQESGRIYNEQFF TGTGCCAGCAGCCAAGAATCGGGGCGTATCTACAATGAGCAGTTCTTC
- TRBJ2-7 - TRBV29-1 CSGSRGHSYEQYF TGCAGCGGTTCCCGGGGCCACTCCTACGAGCAGTACTTC
- TRBJ2-1 - TRBV7-2 CASSLSGGADFYEQFF TGTGCCAGCAGCCTTAGTGGGGGGGCCGATTTTTATGAGCAGTTCTTC
- TRBJ1-4 few TRBV29-1 CSAARGEKLFF TGCAGCGCTGCTAGGGGGGAAAAACTGTTTTTT
- TRBJ2-3 - TRBV11-2 CASSYQGTASTDTQYF TGTGCCAGCAGCTACCAGGGGACTGCAAGCACAGATACGCAGTATTTT
- TRBJ1-4 few TRBV18 CASSPPSYEKLFF TGTGCCAGCTCACCACCGTCCTATGAAAAACTGTTTTTT
TRBD1 TRBJ2-3 many TRBV29-1 CSGRQGADTQYF TGCAGCGGGAGACAGGGGGCAGATACGCAGTATTTT
- TRBJ1-2 - TRBV5-1 CASSLDPDRVGYTF TGCGCCAGCAGCTTGGATCCGGACCGGGTGGGCTACACCTTC
- TRBJ2-7 - TRBV4-1 CASSQVGNNEQYF TGCGCCAGCAGCCAAGTAGGTAACAATGAGCAGTACTTC
- TRBJ2-7 - TRBV20-1 CSARESRNSLTLNNEQYF TGCAGTGCTAGAGAGAGCAGGAACAGTCTCACCCTGAACAATGAGCAGTACTTC
- TRBJ2-4 - TRBV4-3 CASSLDPQGGNIQYF TGCGCCAGCAGCCTCGATCCACAGGGGGGGAACATTCAGTACTTC
- TRBJ2-7 few TRBV20-1 CSAAPTHPNEQYF TGCAGTGCAGCCCCGACGCACCCCAATGAGCAGTACTTC
- TRBJ1-2 - TRBV3-1 CASSQGDTPRRGYTF TGTGCCAGCAGCCAAGGGGACACGCCCAGGCGTGGCTACACCTTC
- TRBJ2-6 few TRBV21-1 CASSKARGGGKTTGANVLTF TGTGCCAGCAGCAAAGCTAGAGGTGGAGGGAAAACAACTGGGGCCAACGTCCTGACTTTC
TRBD2 TRBJ2-3 few TRBV9 CASSVAAGDTDTQYF TGTGCCAGCAGCGTAGCAGCGGGGGATACAGATACGCAGTATTTT
TRBD1 TRBJ2-7 many TRBV27 CASSPRQGRSYEQYF TGTGCCAGCAGCCCGAGACAGGGGCGCTCCTACGAGCAGTACTTC
- TRBJ2-4 few TRBV5-1 CASSFDGRNEQYF TGCGCCAGCAGCTTTGACGGGAGAAATGAGCAGTACTTC
- TRBJ1-1 - TRBV29-1 CSVESGQSNTEAFF TGCAGCGTTGAAAGTGGACAGTCGAACACTGAAGCTTTCTTT
TRBD1 TRBJ2-5 few TRBV6-6 CATRDRERQETQYF TGTGCCACCCGGGACAGGGAGCGTCAAGAGACCCAGTACTTC
- TRBJ2-3 many TRBV20-1 CSASLTASTDTQYF TGCAGTGCCTCGCTAACGGCAAGCACAGATACGCAGTATTTT
TRBD1 TRBJ2-1 - TRBV4-3 CASSQADRGYEQFF TGCGCCAGCAGCCAAGCTGACAGGGGCTATGAGCAGTTCTTC
- TRBJ2-5 - TRBV14 CTSSQDSRVQETQYF TGTACCAGCAGCCAAGATTCTCGGGTACAAGAGACCCAGTACTTC
- TRBJ1-2 - TRBV5-6 CASTRTRIFGGGHTF TGTGCCAGCACCCGAACCCGGATTTTTGGAGGAGGCCACACCTTC
TRBD2 TRBJ2-3 - TRBV13 CASSPEAGEDTQYF TGTGCCAGCAGCCCCGAAGCGGGGGAAGATACGCAGTATTTT